This record concerns one TCR beta chain sequence. Its antigen is unidentified. Using immunoSEQ multiplex PCR, the repertoire was profiled, and TCRdb retains in-frame clones only, with some absent. This sample has about 13,000 clones, with roughly 78% found just once. Documented time point: neoterminal ileum biopsy at postoperative endoscopy, about 6 months after surgery. Germline CDR1 is GTSNPN and CDR2 is SVGIG (reference sequence). Trimming at V came to 3 bases and at J to 7 bases, leaving 3 bases not matched to a gene. The CDR3 covers 14 residues. The entry originates in a study of T cell repertoires in ileal Crohn's disease. Study conclusions and caveats: Compared with CD4 T cells, sorted CD8 cells carried more expanded clones. Clonality above 26.8% at surgery always came with endoscopic recurrence.

The sequence was collected from an adult with Crohn's disease. The rearrangement joins TRBV30 to TRBJ2-1; 13 nucleotides agree with TRBD2. What was sequenced was ileal tissue. The CDR3 DNA is TGTGCCTGGAGAGGACTAGCGGGAGTGAATGAGCAGTTCTTC. Protein: CAWRGLAGVNEQFF. The full variable domain, its missing parts supplied by reference TRBV30 and TRBJ2-1, is SQTIHQWPATLVQPVGSPLSLECTVEGTSNPNLYWYRQAAGRGLQLLFYSVGIGQISSEVPQNLSASRPQDRQFILSSKKLLLSDSGFYLCAWRGLAGVNEQFFGPGTRLTVL.